This T cell receptor (beta chain) is from a study of T-cell memory formation after mild COVID-19. Trimming took 1 base from V and 7 from J; bases not matched to a gene: 7. Germline CDR1 reads MGHRA; CDR2 reads YSYEKL. The CDR3 has 15 amino acids. In the case of this clonotype: Its antigen is undetermined.

Study conclusions and caveats: Certain responding clones were present in pre-infection memory, suggesting participation of cross-reactive memory.

One entry per CDR3 protein results from TCRdb running MiXCR on the 5' RACE reads. The table records some 190,000 distinct CDR3 sequences, 16% of them present only once. The sample taken for sequencing was PBMCs or a T cell subset sorted from them (not recorded which). The source of this sequence is an adult woman who had mild COVID-19 (a few samples of this study predate the infection). Cell type and time point are not known. This chain uses TRBV4-1 with TRBJ1-5; 7 nucleotides match TRBD1. This CDR3 reads CASSQGSSGGQPQHF. DNA for the CDR3: TGCGCCAGCAGCCAAGGTTCTTCAGGGGGACAGCCCCAGCATTTT.